This TCR beta chain was observed in a study of OX40 agonist ivuxolimab in advanced cancers. TCRdb's copy holds only in-frame clones and misses some; the assay was immunoSEQ multiplex PCR. The sample includes some 54,000 clones, about 80% of them seen just once. Germline lookup yields CDR1 KGHSH and CDR2 LQKENI. This CDR3 is 17 amino acids long. The V end was cut by 2 bases, the J end by 0 bases, with 14 bases between. Collection of blood occurred at baseline, at cycle 4 day 1, and at cycle 7 day 1. The receptor comes from an adult with an advanced solid tumor such as melanoma, head and neck, liver or kidney cancer. The chain has TRBV18 and TRBJ1-3; D might be TRBD1 (5 bases). Specimen: CD4+ or CD8+ T cells sorted from blood, collected in a trial of the OX40 agonist ivuxolimab. The CDR3 loop is CASSPATAQASGNTIYF. CDR3 coding DNA: TGTGCCAGCTCACCAGCAACGGCACAGGCCTCTGGAAACACCATATATTTT.